The 3 T cell receptor beta chains given below trace back to one sample, sequenced in a study of spatial heterogeneity in lung cancer. The time point here: blood at routine non-recurrence follow-up after resection. TCRdb ran MiXCR on the 5' RACE reads and lists one entry per CDR3 protein. The sample includes about 47,000 distinct CDR3 sequences, 12% of them seen just once. Material: PBMCs, obtained at follow-up. Receptor source: a male donor with early-stage non-small cell lung cancer.

In its sample, this clonotype was seen a few times. The gene calls are TRBV11-2 and TRBJ2-2; D remains ambiguous. The CDR3 contains 11 residues. Germline V CDR1 and CDR2: SGHAT, FQNNGV. The V and J ends lost 8 bases and 1 base respectively, with 2 bases between them. CDR3 sequence (DNA): TGTGCCAGCGGGAACACCGGGGAGCTGTTTTTT. This codes for CASGNTGELFF.

Ten or more counts support this clonotype. The chain combines TRBV11-2 with TRBJ2-3; D remains ambiguous. The V gene's germline CDR1 is SGHAT and CDR2 FQNNGV. The CDR3 spans 12 residues. Between the trimmed V and J ends, which lost 5 bases and 6 bases, there was a span of 9 bases. The CDR3 reads CASSVVRDTQYF. The CDR3 nucleotides are TGTGCCAGCAGCGTAGTACGGGATACGCAGTATTTT.

In DNA, the CDR3 is TGCAGTGCTCGGACTAGCGGGAGCCGACGCGAGCAGTACTTC. Residues: CSARTSGSRREQYF. The chain uses TRBV20-1 and TRBJ2-7; TRBD2 matches 13 bases. CDR1 and CDR2 (germline): DFQATT, SNEGSKA (reference sequence). There are 14 residues in the CDR3. J lost 6 bases, V lost 5 bases, and 7 bases had no gene match.